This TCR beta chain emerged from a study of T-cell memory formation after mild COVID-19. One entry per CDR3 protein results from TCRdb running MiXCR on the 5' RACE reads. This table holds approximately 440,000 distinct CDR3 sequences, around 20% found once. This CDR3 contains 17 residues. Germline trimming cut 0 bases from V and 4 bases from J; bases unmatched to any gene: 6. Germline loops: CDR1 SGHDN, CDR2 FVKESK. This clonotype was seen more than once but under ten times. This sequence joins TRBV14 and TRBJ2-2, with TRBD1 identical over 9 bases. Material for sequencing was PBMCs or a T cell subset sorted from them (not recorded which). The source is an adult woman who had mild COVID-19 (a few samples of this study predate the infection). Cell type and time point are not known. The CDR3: CASSQETGTGITGELFF. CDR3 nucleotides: TGTGCCAGCAGCCAAGAAACCGGGACAGGGATCACCGGGGAGCTGTTTTTT. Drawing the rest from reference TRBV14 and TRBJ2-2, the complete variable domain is EAGVTQFPSHSVIEKGQTVTLRCDPISGHDNLYWYRRVMGKEIKFLLHFVKESKQDESGMPNNRFLAERTGGTYSTLKVQPAELEDSGVYFCASSQETGTGITGELFFGEGSRLTVL.